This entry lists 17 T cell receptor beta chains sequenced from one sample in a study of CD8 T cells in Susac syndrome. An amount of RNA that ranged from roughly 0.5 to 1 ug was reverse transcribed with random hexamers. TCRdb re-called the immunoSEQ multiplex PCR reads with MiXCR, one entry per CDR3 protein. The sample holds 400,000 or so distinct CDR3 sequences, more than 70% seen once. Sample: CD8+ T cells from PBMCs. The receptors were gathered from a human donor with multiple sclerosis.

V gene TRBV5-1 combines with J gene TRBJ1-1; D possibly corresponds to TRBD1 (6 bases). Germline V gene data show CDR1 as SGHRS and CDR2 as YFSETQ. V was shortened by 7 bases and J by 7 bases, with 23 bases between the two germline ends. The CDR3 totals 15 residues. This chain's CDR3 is CASFRGSHLQGEAFF. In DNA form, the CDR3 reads TGCGCCAGCTTCCGGGGCAGCCACTTACAGGGTGAAGCTTTCTTT.

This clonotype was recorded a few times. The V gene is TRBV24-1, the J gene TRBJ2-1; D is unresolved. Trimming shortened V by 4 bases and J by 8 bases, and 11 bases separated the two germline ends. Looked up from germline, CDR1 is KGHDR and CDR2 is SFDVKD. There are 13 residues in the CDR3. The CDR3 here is CATSEGNFDEQFF. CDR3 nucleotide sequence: TGTGCCACCAGTGAGGGAAATTTTGATGAGCAGTTCTTC.

The CDR3 spells CASSIDERIFSNQPQHF. The CDR3 DNA follows: TGTGCCAGTAGTATAGATGAGAGGATCTTTAGCAATCAGCCCCAGCATTTT. V gene TRBV19 combines with J gene TRBJ1-5; D is unclear. CDR1 and CDR2 from the germline V gene are LNHDA and SQIVND (reference sequence). The CDR3 has 17 residues. Trimming shortened V by 0 bases and J by 0 bases, and 12 bases separated the two germline ends. The full variable domain, its missing parts supplied by reference TRBV19 and TRBJ1-5, is DGGITQSPKYLFRKEGQNVTLSCEQNLNHDAMYWYRQDPGQGLRLIYYSQIVNDFQKGDIAEGYSVSREKKESFPLTVTSAQKNPTAFYLCASSIDERIFSNQPQHFGDGTRLSIL.

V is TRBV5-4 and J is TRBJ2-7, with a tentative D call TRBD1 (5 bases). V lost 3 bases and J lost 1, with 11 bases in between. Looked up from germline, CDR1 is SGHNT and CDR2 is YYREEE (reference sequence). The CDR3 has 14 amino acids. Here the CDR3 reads CASSSAGWSYEQYF. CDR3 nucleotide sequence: TGTGCCAGCAGCTCAGCAGGGTGGTCCTACGAGCAGTACTTC.

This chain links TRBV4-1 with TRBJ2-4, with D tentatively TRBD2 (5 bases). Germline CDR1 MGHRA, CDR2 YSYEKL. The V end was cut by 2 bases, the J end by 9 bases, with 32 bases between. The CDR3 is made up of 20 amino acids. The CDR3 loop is CASSQPGINLVSSAAPIQYF. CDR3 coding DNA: TGCGCCAGCAGCCAACCTGGGATAAATCTCGTATCGTCAGCGGCACCCATTCAGTACTTC.

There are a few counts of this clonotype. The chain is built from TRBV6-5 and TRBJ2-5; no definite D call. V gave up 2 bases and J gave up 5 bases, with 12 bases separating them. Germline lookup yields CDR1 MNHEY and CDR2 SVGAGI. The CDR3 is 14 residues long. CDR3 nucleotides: TGTGCCAGCAGTTACCCAGGACCGGCGGAGACCCAGTACTTC. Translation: CASSYPGPAETQYF.

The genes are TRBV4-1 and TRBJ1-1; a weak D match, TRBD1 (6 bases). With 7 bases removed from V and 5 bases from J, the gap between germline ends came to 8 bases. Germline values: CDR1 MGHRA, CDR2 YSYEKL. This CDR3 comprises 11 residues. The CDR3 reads CASKGDTEAFF. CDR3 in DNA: TGCGCCAGCAAGGGGGATACTGAAGCTTTCTTT.

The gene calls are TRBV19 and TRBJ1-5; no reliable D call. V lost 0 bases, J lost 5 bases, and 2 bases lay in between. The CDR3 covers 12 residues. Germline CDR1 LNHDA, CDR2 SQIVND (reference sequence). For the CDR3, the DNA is TGTGCCAGTAGTATAGAATATCAGCCCCAGCATTTT. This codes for CASSIEYQPQHF.

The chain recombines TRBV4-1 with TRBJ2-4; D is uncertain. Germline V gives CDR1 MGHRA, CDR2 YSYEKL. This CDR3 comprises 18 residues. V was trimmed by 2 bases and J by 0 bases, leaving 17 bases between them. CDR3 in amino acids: CASSQWSLGALAKNIQYF. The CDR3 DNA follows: TGCGCCAGCAGCCAATGGTCTTTGGGTGCTCTAGCCAAAAACATTCAGTACTTC.

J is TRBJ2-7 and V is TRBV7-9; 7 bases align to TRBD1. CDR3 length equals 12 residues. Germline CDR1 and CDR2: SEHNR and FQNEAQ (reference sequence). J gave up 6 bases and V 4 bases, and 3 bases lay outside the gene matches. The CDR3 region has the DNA TGTGCCAGCAGCTCGGACAGGTTCGAGCAGTACTTC. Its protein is CASSSDRFEQYF.

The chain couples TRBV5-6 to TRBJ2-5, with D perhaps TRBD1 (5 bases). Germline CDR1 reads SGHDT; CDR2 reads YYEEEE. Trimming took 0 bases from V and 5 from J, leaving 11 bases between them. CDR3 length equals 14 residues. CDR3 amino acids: CASSLAGYGETQYF. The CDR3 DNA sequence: TGTGCCAGCAGCTTGGCAGGGTATGGGGAGACCCAGTACTTC.

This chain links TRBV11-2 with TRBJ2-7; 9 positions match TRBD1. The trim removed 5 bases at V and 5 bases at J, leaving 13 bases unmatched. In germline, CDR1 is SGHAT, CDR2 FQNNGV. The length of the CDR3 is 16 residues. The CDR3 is CASSARDRDVADEQYF. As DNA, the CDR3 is TGTGCCAGCAGCGCGAGGGACAGGGATGTTGCGGACGAGCAGTACTTC.

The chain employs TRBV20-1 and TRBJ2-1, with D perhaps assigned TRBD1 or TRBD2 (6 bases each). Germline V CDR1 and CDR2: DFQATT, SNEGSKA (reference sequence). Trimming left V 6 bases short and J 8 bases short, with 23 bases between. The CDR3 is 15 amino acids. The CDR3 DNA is TGCAGTGCGCGTTTTAACGGGGGCCTCACGGATGAGCAGTTCTTC. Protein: CSARFNGGLTDEQFF.

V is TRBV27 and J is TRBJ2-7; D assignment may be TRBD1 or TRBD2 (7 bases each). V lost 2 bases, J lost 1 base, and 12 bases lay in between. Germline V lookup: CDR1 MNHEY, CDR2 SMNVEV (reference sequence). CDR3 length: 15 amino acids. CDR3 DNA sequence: TGTGCCAGCAGTTTAAGCAGGGGGGGGTCCTACGAGCAGTACTTC. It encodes CASSLSRGGSYEQYF.

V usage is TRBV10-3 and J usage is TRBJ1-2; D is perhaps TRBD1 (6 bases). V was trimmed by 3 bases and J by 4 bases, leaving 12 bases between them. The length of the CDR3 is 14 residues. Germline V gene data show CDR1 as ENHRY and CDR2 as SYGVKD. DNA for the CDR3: TGTGCCATCAGTGATGCAGGGGCGGGCTATGGCTACACCTTC. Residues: CAISDAGAGYGYTF.

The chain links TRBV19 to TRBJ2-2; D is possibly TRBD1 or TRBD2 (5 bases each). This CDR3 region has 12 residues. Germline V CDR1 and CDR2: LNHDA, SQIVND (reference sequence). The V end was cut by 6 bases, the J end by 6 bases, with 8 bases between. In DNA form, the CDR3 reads TGTGCCAGTAGAGTGGGACCCGGGGAGCTGTTTTTT. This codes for CASRVGPGELFF.

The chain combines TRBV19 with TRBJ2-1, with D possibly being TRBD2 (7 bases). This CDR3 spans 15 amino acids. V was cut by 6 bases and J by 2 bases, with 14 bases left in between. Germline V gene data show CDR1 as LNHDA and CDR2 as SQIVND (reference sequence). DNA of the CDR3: TGTGCCAGTAGCAAAGGGGGGGAGACCTACAATGAGCAGTTCTTC. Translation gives CASSKGGETYNEQFF.